The sample holds many counts of the clone carrying this T cell receptor beta chain. The antigen is undetermined. Germline V gene sequence: CDR1 SGHDT, CDR2 YYEEEE. This CDR3 has 14 amino acids. V lost 4 bases and J 4 bases, leaving 11 bases between the germline ends. Sample-barcoded 5' priming and a J-beta primer mix drove a second PCR of roughly 6 to 12 cycles. TCRdb ran MiXCR on the 5' RACE reads and lists one entry per CDR3 protein. The data show more than 700,000 distinct CDR3 sequences, about 55% seen once. The source of the sample is a study of blood T cells in healthy people across ages. Study observations and caveats: Roughly linear age-related decline in beta diversity appeared, significant by age 40.

Sequenced: blood. This sequence originates from a man aged 80 or over in good health. The chain has TRBV5-6 and TRBJ1-4; D possibly corresponds to TRBD1 (6 bases). The CDR3 reads CASSEDSLNEKLFF. As DNA, the CDR3 is TGTGCCAGCAGCGAGGACAGCCTTAATGAAAAACTGTTTTTT.